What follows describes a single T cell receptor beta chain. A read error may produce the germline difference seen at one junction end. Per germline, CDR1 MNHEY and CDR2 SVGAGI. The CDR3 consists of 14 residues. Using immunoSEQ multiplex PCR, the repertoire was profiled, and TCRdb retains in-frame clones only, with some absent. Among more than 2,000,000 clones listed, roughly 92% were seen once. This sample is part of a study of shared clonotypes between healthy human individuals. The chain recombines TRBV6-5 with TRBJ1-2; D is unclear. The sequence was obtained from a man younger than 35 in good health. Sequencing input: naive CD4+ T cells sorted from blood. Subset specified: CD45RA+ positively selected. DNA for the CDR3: TGTGCCAGCAGTCCGGCATACTCGGCCTATAGCTACACCTTC. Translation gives CASSPAYSAYSYTF.